This is a list of T cell receptor beta chains from one sample in a study of T cells after yellow fever vaccination. TCRdb reprocessed the 5' RACE reads via MiXCR and lists one record per CDR3 protein. The sample contains about 200,000 distinct CDR3 sequences, approximately 3.2% of which appear only once. Sequencing used CD4+ T cells sorted from PBMCs, obtained 10 days after the yellow fever booster vaccination. The receptors derive from a young man who received the YFV17D yellow fever vaccine. Both conserved end residues are part of each CDR3. The D gene is left open where the match is weak. Clone sizes are given selectively: once, few, many, or a class where the clone is expanded.

V gene: TRBV9
D gene: TRBD1
CDR3 length: 18
clone size: many
J gene: TRBJ2-3
CDR3 protein: CASSATGTVSLVTDTQYF
CDR3 DNA: TGTGCCAGCAGCGCCACCGGGACAGTATCTCTGGTCACAGATACGCAGTATTTT

V gene: TRBV6-5
D gene: TRBD2
CDR3 length: 15
clone size: many
J gene: TRBJ2-1
CDR3 protein: CASSYSSGVYNEQFF
CDR3 DNA: TGTGCCAGCAGTTACTCTAGCGGGGTTTACAATGAGCAGTTCTTC

V gene: TRBV4-3
D gene: .
CDR3 length: 14
clone size: .
J gene: TRBJ1-2
CDR3 protein: CASSLRSGSSGDTF
CDR3 DNA: TGCGCCAGCAGCCTGCGCTCGGGGAGCTCGGGCGACACCTTC

V gene: TRBV14
D gene: .
CDR3 length: 13
clone size: few
J gene: TRBJ2-7
CDR3 protein: CASSGVRGTEQYF
CDR3 DNA: TGTGCCAGCAGCGGGGTGAGGGGAACCGAGCAGTACTTC

V gene: TRBV12-5
D gene: TRBD1
CDR3 length: 13
clone size: once
J gene: TRBJ1-1
CDR3 protein: CASMGQGGTEAFF
CDR3 DNA: TGTGCTAGTATGGGACAGGGCGGCACTGAAGCTTTCTTT

V gene: TRBV5-1
D gene: .
CDR3 length: 16
clone size: few
J gene: TRBJ2-7
CDR3 protein: CASSLGILGYSYEQYF
CDR3 DNA: TGCGCCAGCAGCTTGGGGATTTTGGGCTACTCCTACGAGCAGTACTTC

V gene: TRBV2
D gene: .
CDR3 length: 15
clone size: few
J gene: TRBJ2-7
CDR3 protein: CASSSTGHAVYEQYF
CDR3 DNA: TGTGCCAGCAGCTCGACGGGACATGCGGTGTACGAGCAGTACTTC

V gene: TRBV7-9
D gene: TRBD1
CDR3 length: 16
clone size: few
J gene: TRBJ1-1
CDR3 protein: CASSSLRNRGDTEAFF
CDR3 DNA: TGTGCCAGCAGCTCCCTCAGGAACAGGGGGGACACTGAAGCTTTCTTT

V gene: TRBV6-6
D gene: TRBD1
CDR3 length: 14
clone size: many
J gene: TRBJ1-6
CDR3 protein: CASSHRDRGSPLHF
CDR3 DNA: TGTGCCAGCAGTCACCGGGACAGGGGTTCACCCCTCCACTTT

V gene: TRBV20-1
D gene: TRBD2
CDR3 length: 16
clone size: .
J gene: TRBJ2-1
CDR3 protein: CSASPQLAGGRYEQFF
CDR3 DNA: TGCAGTGCTAGCCCCCAACTAGCGGGGGGTCGGTATGAGCAGTTCTTC

V gene: TRBV6-2/TRBV6-3
D gene: TRBD1
CDR3 length: 17
clone size: .
J gene: TRBJ1-1
CDR3 protein: CASSGDRRDRGNTEAFF
CDR3 DNA: TGTGCCAGCAGTGGCGACCGCCGGGACAGGGGTAACACTGAAGCTTTCTTT

V gene: TRBV7-9
D gene: .
CDR3 length: 13
clone size: many
J gene: TRBJ1-2
CDR3 protein: CASSLQDDGGYTF
CDR3 DNA: TGTGCCAGCAGCTTACAGGACGACGGAGGCTACACCTTC

V gene: TRBV6-5
D gene: .
CDR3 length: 16
clone size: many
J gene: TRBJ2-7
CDR3 protein: CASSYANQGSPYEQYF
CDR3 DNA: TGTGCCAGCAGTTACGCTAATCAGGGGAGTCCCTACGAGCAGTACTTC

V gene: TRBV7-6
D gene: .
CDR3 length: 13
clone size: many
J gene: TRBJ1-5
CDR3 protein: CASSLVSNQPQHF
CDR3 DNA: TGTGCCAGCAGCTTAGTTAGCAATCAGCCCCAGCATTTT

V gene: TRBV5-1
D gene: .
CDR3 length: 14
clone size: many
J gene: TRBJ2-2
CDR3 protein: CASSLTTGTGELFF
CDR3 DNA: TGCGCCAGCAGCCTCACGACCGGCACCGGGGAGCTGTTTTTT

V gene: TRBV5-4
D gene: .
CDR3 length: 14
clone size: few
J gene: TRBJ2-5
CDR3 protein: CASSSSQGSETQYF
CDR3 DNA: TGTGCCAGCAGCTCCTCACAGGGATCGGAGACCCAGTACTTC